These 24 T cell receptor beta chains were sequenced from one sample in a study of cytomegalovirus exposure and HLA in healthy donors. It was with 60 Vbeta and 13 Jbeta primers that the PCR ran. TCRdb's copy holds only in-frame clones and misses some; the assay was immunoSEQ multiplex PCR. The sample has about 150,000 clones, about four fifths seen once. Sequenced sample: PBMCs. Every receptor here comes from a man aged 30-40 years in good health.

The CDR3 reads CASSLVAGGPGEQYF. CDR3 bases: TGCGCCAGCAGCTTGGTAGCGGGAGGGCCGGGTGAGCAGTACTTC. The chain combines TRBV5-1 with TRBJ2-7; the match to TRBD2 covers 11 bases. The CDR3 extends over 15 amino acids. Trimming cost V 0 bases and J 7 bases; bases outside gene matches: 6. Germline CDR1 is SGHRS and CDR2 is YFSETQ.

The chain employs TRBV7-3 and TRBJ2-7; D is perhaps TRBD2 (7 bases). Between the trimmed V and J ends, which lost 2 bases and 2 bases, there was a span of 13 bases. Germline V lookup: CDR1 SGHTA, CDR2 FQGTGA. The CDR3 loop spans 15 amino acids. The CDR3 nucleotides are TGTGCCAGCAGCTTAGGGGGCGGGAGAACCTACGAGCAGTACTTC. This encodes CASSLGGGRTYEQYF.

This chain joins TRBV15 and TRBJ2-7; no firm D call. The CDR3 runs 15 residues. Looked up from germline, CDR1 is LNHNV and CDR2 is YYDKDF (reference sequence). Between the trimmed V and J ends, which lost 0 bases and 5 bases, there was a span of 14 bases. The CDR3 DNA is TGTGCCACCAGCAGAGACCTAGGAGTTTCCAACGAGCAGTACTTC. Translation: CATSRDLGVSNEQYF.

This chain joins TRBV5-5 and TRBJ1-2; 11 nucleotides align to TRBD1. Trimming took 3 bases from V and 5 from J; bases not matched to a gene: 3. The CDR3 is 14 residues long. Germline V CDR1 and CDR2: SGHKS, YYEKEE (reference sequence). Here the CDR3 reads CASSWTGGRYGYTF. The CDR3, as DNA: TGTGCCAGCAGCTGGACAGGGGGCCGGTATGGCTACACCTTC.

In this sample, this clone turned up a few times. V gene TRBV6-5 combines with J gene TRBJ1-2, with 7 bases that match TRBD1. Germline CDR1 MNHEY, CDR2 SVGAGI. The CDR3 length is 14 residues. V gave up 7 bases and J gave up 1 base; unmatched junction bases: 6. CDR3: CASNRQGGNYGYTF. The CDR3 region has the DNA TGTGCCAGCAACCGACAGGGAGGTAACTATGGCTACACCTTC.

The chain joins TRBV30 to TRBJ2-1, with 9 bases aligning to TRBD2. Per germline, CDR1 GTSNPN and CDR2 SVGIG (reference sequence). This CDR3 has 17 residues. Trimming at V came to 0 bases and at J to 2 bases, leaving 8 bases not matched to a gene. Here the CDR3 DNA reads TGTGCCTGGAGTGTTCGGCTAGCGGGAACGACCTACAATGAGCAGTTCTTC. It specifies CAWSVRLAGTTYNEQFF.

This clone turned up a few times. The chain recombines TRBV27 with TRBJ2-1, with TRBD2 matching over 8 bases. Germline V gene data show CDR1 as MNHEY and CDR2 as SMNVEV (reference sequence). The CDR3 contains 16 residues. J gave up 5 bases and V 1 base, and 7 bases lay outside the gene matches. CDR3 coding DNA: TGTGCCAGCAGTTTATTGGTGACTAGCGTGCACAATGAGCAGTTCTTC. Protein sequence: CASSLLVTSVHNEQFF.

The V and J genes are TRBV7-8 and TRBJ2-3, with 7 bases that match TRBD2. The germline V gene has CDR1 SGHVS and CDR2 FQNEAQ. The junction had 7 bases not matched to a gene; V was cut back by 1 base and J by 3 bases. The CDR3 sequence is 16 residues long. The CDR3 DNA sequence: TGTGCCAGCAGCTTAGAGGGCGGGAGTAGAACAGATACGCAGTATTTT. This sequence encodes CASSLEGGSRTDTQYF.

This chain uses TRBV7-6 with TRBJ2-1; 13 bases are a match to TRBD2. The CDR3 is 17 amino acids. V trimming: 5 bases; J trimming: 6 bases; junction bases outside the gene matches: 10. CDR1 SGHVS and CDR2 FNYEAQ come from the germline V gene. The CDR3 spells CASSQRWGLAGLNEQFF. The DNA for the CDR3 is TGTGCCAGCAGCCAACGATGGGGACTAGCGGGACTCAATGAGCAGTTCTTC.

This clone has more than one count but fewer than ten. The rearrangement joins TRBV18 to TRBJ2-1, with 10 bases matching TRBD2. J was trimmed by 6 bases and V by 2 bases; bases with no gene match: 13. The CDR3 contains 18 residues. Germline V gene sequence: CDR1 KGHSH, CDR2 LQKENI. The CDR3 region is CASSPGRGAGGPGNEQFF. The CDR3 DNA follows: TGTGCCAGCTCACCAGGGCGAGGAGCGGGAGGGCCAGGCAATGAGCAGTTCTTC. The full variable domain, in which reference TRBV18 and TRBJ2-1 provide the parts outside the CDR3, is NAGVMQNPRHLVRRRGQEARLRCSPMKGHSHVYWYRQLPEEGLKFMVYLQKENIIDESGMPKERFSAEFPKEGPSILRIQQVVRGDSAAYFCASSPGRGAGGPGNEQFFGPGTRLTVL.

The CDR3 loop reads CASREQGLAGGNEQFF. The DNA of the CDR3 is TGTGCCAGCAGAGAGCAGGGACTAGCGGGAGGGAATGAGCAGTTCTTC. The chain links TRBV2 to TRBJ2-1, with 16 bases matching TRBD2. This CDR3 is 16 amino acids long. Germline CDR1 SNHLY, CDR2 FYNNEI. V lost 6 bases, J lost 7 bases, and 6 bases stayed unmatched. The variable domain in full, with the rest retrieved from reference TRBV2 and TRBJ2-1, is EPEVTQTPSHQVTQMGQEVILRCVPISNHLYFYWYRQILGQKVEFLVSFYNNEISEKSEIFDDQFSVERPDGSNFTLKIRSTKLEDSAMYFCASREQGLAGGNEQFFGPGTRLTVL.

The chain employs TRBV6-1 and TRBJ1-5; 7 nucleotides agree with TRBD1. CDR1 MNHNS and CDR2 SASEGT come from the germline V gene. This CDR3 contains 15 residues. J was trimmed by 3 bases and V by 6 bases; bases with no gene match: 8. The DNA for the CDR3 is TGTGCCAGCAGGAGACAGGGTGAGATCAATCAGCCCCAGCATTTT. Its translation: CASRRQGEINQPQHF.

The CDR3 sequence is CASSPGLDEQYF. DNA of the CDR3: TGTGCCAGCAGCCCCGGACTCGACGAGCAGTACTTC. The gene calls are TRBV7-9 and TRBJ2-7; possibly TRBD2 for D (5 bases). CDR3 length: 12 amino acids. Germline-derived CDR1 and CDR2 are SEHNR and FQNEAQ (reference sequence). The V gene lost 5 bases and the J gene lost 5 bases, with 10 bases spanning the gap.

The V gene is TRBV4-1, the J gene TRBJ2-1; 11 bases line up with TRBD2. The J segment lost 4 bases and the V segment lost 3 bases, leaving 8 bases of the junction unmatched. Germline CDR1 is MGHRA and CDR2 is YSYEKL. The CDR3 covers 17 residues. Written as DNA, the CDR3 is TGCGCCAGCAGCCATCTTAGCGGGAGGGCCAGGTACAATGAGCAGTTCTTC. Its protein product is CASSHLSGRARYNEQFF.

In this sample, this clone turned up once. The chain recombines TRBV6-6 with TRBJ1-5; 10 bases agree with TRBD1. CDR3 length equals 14 residues. Germline loops: CDR1 MNHNY, CDR2 SVGAGI (reference sequence). Unmatched junction bases numbered 5, after V lost 5 bases and J lost 7 bases. CDR3 amino acids: CASSPDRGYQPQHF. CDR3 nucleotide sequence: TGTGCCAGCAGTCCGGACAGGGGGTACCAGCCCCAGCATTTT.

This clone was seen a handful of times. The V and J genes are TRBV7-2 and TRBJ2-3, with D tentatively TRBD2 (6 bases). The CDR3 length is 14 residues. The germline V gene encodes CDR1 SGHTA and CDR2 FQGNSA. Trimming removed 2 bases from V and 2 bases from J, with 8 bases in between. CDR3 region: CASSLSGLTDTQYF. CDR3 nucleotide sequence: TGTGCCAGCAGCTTAAGCGGGCTCACAGATACGCAGTATTTT.

CDR3 region: CASSEESGRIYEQFF. CDR3 sequence (DNA): TGTGCCAGCAGTGAAGAGAGCGGGAGAATCTATGAGCAGTTCTTC. V usage is TRBV6-1 and J usage is TRBJ2-1, with TRBD2 identical over 8 bases. Per germline, CDR1 MNHNS and CDR2 SASEGT. This CDR3 contains 15 residues. Germline trimming cut 1 base from V and 8 bases from J; bases unmatched to any gene: 7.

Only a few counts were recorded for this clone. The rearrangement links TRBV7-6 to TRBJ2-7; TRBD1 aligns across 8 bases. CDR1 and CDR2 from the germline V gene are SGHVS and FNYEAQ. The CDR3 is 14 amino acids. Trimming took 2 bases from V and 5 from J; bases not matched to a gene: 5. In nucleotides, the CDR3 is TGTGCCAGCAGCTTAACCGGACAGGGCAACGAGCAGTACTTC. This sequence encodes CASSLTGQGNEQYF.

This clone was picked up one time. The rearrangement joins TRBV5-1 to TRBJ2-1; tentative D call: TRBD2 (6 bases). This CDR3 is built from 16 residues. V was cut by 2 bases and J by 8 bases, with 20 bases left in between. Germline V lookup: CDR1 SGHRS, CDR2 YFSETQ. CDR3 residues: CASSLQTGKTGDEQFF. CDR3 DNA sequence: TGCGCCAGCAGCTTACAAACCGGGAAAACGGGGGATGAGCAGTTCTTC.

The chain couples TRBV7-3 to TRBJ2-4; 7 bases are a match to TRBD2. CDR1 and CDR2 (germline): SGHTA, FQGTGA. The CDR3 spans 19 residues. Trimming removed 6 bases from V and 7 bases from J; junction bases left unmatched: 24. In DNA form, the CDR3 reads TGTGCCAGCAGTCACAACCATGGGCTAGCGGTCTCTAACGGGAACATTCAGTACTTC. As protein: CASSHNHGLAVSNGNIQYF.

The chain links TRBV7-3 to TRBJ2-1, with 11 bases fitting TRBD1. Germline V CDR1 and CDR2: SGHTA, FQGTGA. The CDR3 covers 15 residues. Trimming removed 0 bases from V and 8 bases from J; junction bases left unmatched: 3. The CDR3 protein is CASSLTGTGGYEQFF. CDR3 sequence (DNA): TGTGCCAGCAGCTTAACGGGGACAGGGGGGTATGAGCAGTTCTTC.

In regard to this clone: The conserved phenylalanine or tryptophan is not found at the CDR3 terminus, so this likely reflects a read error. The rearrangement links TRBV5-1 to TRBJ2-7; D may be TRBD1 (6 bases). V dropped 5 bases and J dropped 1 base, with 13 bases sitting between them. Germline V gives CDR1 SGHRS, CDR2 YFSETQ. The CDR3 runs to 14 residues. The CDR3 nucleotides read TGCGCCAGCAGTTATACCGGGACATCCTACGAGCAGTACCTC. The encoded protein is CASSYTGTSYEQYL.

This clone was recorded a few times. This chain connects TRBV30 to TRBJ2-7; TRBD2 matches at 8 bases. The germline V gene has CDR1 GTSNPN and CDR2 SVGIG (reference sequence). Losses at the gene ends were 2 bases for V and 7 bases for J; bases not matched to a gene: 19. This CDR3 is built from 17 residues. The CDR3 here is CAWSTHSRAGAFREQYF. CDR3 in DNA: TGTGCCTGGAGTACCCACTCCCGAGCGGGAGCTTTCCGTGAGCAGTACTTC.

The chain links TRBV7-9 to TRBJ2-7; D possibly corresponds to TRBD2 (5 bases). The CDR3 covers 14 residues. Trimming stripped 1 base from V and 6 bases from J, with 13 bases between. Germline V gene sequence: CDR1 SEHNR, CDR2 FQNEAQ (reference sequence). CDR3 protein: CASSLERAPSEQYF. The CDR3 DNA reads TGTGCCAGCAGCTTAGAGAGGGCTCCCAGCGAGCAGTACTTC.